Listed below are T cell receptor beta chains from one sample, sequenced in a study of T cell responses to AZD1222 COVID-19 vaccine. Clones were sequenced by immunoSEQ multiplex PCR, and TCRdb holds only the in-frame ones, with some missing. This repertoire shows under 120,000 clones, roughly nine tenths found once; its top ten account for about 1.2%. The specimen was peripheral blood, collected on day 0 of AZD1222 vaccination. These receptors all stem from an adult in good health. Each CDR3 is given with its conserved first and last residue. The order of the fields is J gene, clone size, V gene, CDR3 length, D gene, CDR3 protein, CDR3 DNA. D genes are given only for firm matches. Size is omitted from some rows. Given values are once, few, many or a class for expanded clones.

TRBJ1-2,.,TRBV19,13,.,CASKSGGPGGYTF,TGTGCCAGTAAATCGGGGGGGCCGGGAGGCTACACCTTC
TRBJ1-1,.,TRBV19,15,TRBD1,CASSIGQVKNTEAFF,TGTGCCAGTAGTATCGGACAGGTCAAGAACACTGAAGCTTTCTTT
TRBJ2-1,.,TRBV6-5,12,.,CASSRDRQEQFF,TGTGCCAGCAGCCGCGACAGGCAAGAGCAGTTCTTC
TRBJ2-3,.,TRBV27,16,TRBD2,CASSSSGGAGTDTQYF,TGTGCCAGCAGTTCTAGCGGGGGGGCCGGCACAGATACGCAGTATTTT
TRBJ2-1,.,TRBV30,10,.,CAWAYNEQFF,TGTGCCTGGGCCTACAATGAGCAGTTCTTC
TRBJ1-6,.,TRBV28,14,.,CASTLAQNNSPLHF,TGTGCCAGCACCCTCGCCCAGAATAATTCACCCCTCCACTTT
TRBJ2-7,.,TRBV4-3,15,.,CASSQLASSSYEQYF,TGCGCCAGCAGCCAACTTGCTTCGAGCTCCTACGAGCAGTACTTC
TRBJ2-1,.,TRBV30,11,TRBD1,CAWSRDSEQFF,TGTGCCTGGAGTAGGGACAGTGAGCAGTTCTTC
TRBJ2-7,.,TRBV15,15,.,CATSSRTALSYEQYF,TGTGCCACCAGCTCAAGGACAGCTCTTTCCTACGAGCAGTACTTC
TRBJ1-6,.,TRBV7-2,17,.,CASSLSVEETYNSPLHF,TGTGCCAGCAGCTTAAGTGTTGAGGAAACCTATAATTCACCCCTCCACTTT
TRBJ2-1,.,TRBV4-3,16,TRBD1,CASSRSGTGAKNEQFF,TGCGCCAGCAGCCGATCCGGGACAGGGGCGAAAAATGAGCAGTTCTTC
TRBJ1-1,.,TRBV11-3,16,TRBD1,CASSLGDRGSDTEAFF,TGTGCCAGCAGCTTAGGGGACAGGGGATCGGACACTGAAGCTTTCTTT
TRBJ2-2,once,TRBV19,16,TRBD1,CASSGRTGGLTGELFF,TGTGCCAGTAGTGGGAGGACAGGGGGCCTCACCGGGGAGCTGTTTTTT
TRBJ1-2,once,TRBV4-2,16,TRBD1,CASSRAGTGVAYGYTF,TGTGCCAGCAGCCGAGCCGGGACAGGGGTTGCCTATGGCTACACCTTC
TRBJ1-5,.,TRBV27,14,.,CASSLVGVGQPQHF,TGTGCCAGCAGTTTAGTAGGGGTGGGTCAGCCCCAGCATTTT